This section outlines one T cell receptor beta chain sequence together with its context. V lost 0 bases, J lost 2 bases, and 5 bases stayed unmatched. This CDR3 comprises 16 residues. Germline V gene lookup returns CDR1 SGHNT and CDR2 YENEEA. These data originate in a study of blood T cell repertoires in COVID-19. Across the study: Samples came from the United States, Italy and Spain, spanning acute and convalescent COVID-19. Sample material is recorded as cDNA or gDNA derived from T cells, B-cell-depleted T cells, or PBMCs.

Under the authors' procedure: Amplification of reference gene primers was used by the study to estimate nucleated cell counts. The data were produced by immunoSEQ multiplex PCR, yet TCRdb's version contains in-frame clones alone and is incomplete. The DNA was the basis for D and trimming; V, J and clone size are from that table. The table includes under 250,000 clones, roughly 85% detected once. The clonotype comes from an elderly woman with acute or convalescent COVID-19. J is TRBJ1-1 and V is TRBV11-3; 8 nucleotides line up with TRBD1. The sample taken for sequencing was peripheral blood. CDR3 amino acids: CASSLDPGQANTEAFF. Written as DNA, the CDR3 is TGTGCCAGCAGCTTAGATCCGGGACAGGCAAACACTGAAGCTTTCTTT.